This entry lists 22 T cell receptor beta chains sequenced from one sample in a study of blood T cell repertoires in COVID-19. Sequencing was performed with immunoSEQ multiplex PCR; in TCRdb, only in-frame clones are kept and a portion is missing. Counted here are tens of thousands of clones, 85% to 90% occurring once; the ten biggest clones make up 9.5% to 13%. The sample comprised peripheral blood. The receptor set was obtained from a man in his 70s with acute or convalescent COVID-19.

The genes are TRBV3-1 (or the pseudogene TRBV3-2) and TRBJ1-2; D is unresolved. The CDR3 loop spans 13 amino acids. Trimming removed 4 bases at V and 8 bases at J, with 14 bases between. Germline CDR1 LGHDT, CDR2 YNNKEL (reference sequence). CDR3 protein: CASSLTDNSGYTF. For the CDR3, the DNA is TGTGCCAGCAGCCTAACCGACAACAGCGGCTACACCTTC.

The rearrangement joins TRBV5-1 to TRBJ2-3, with TRBD1 matching 11 bases. Germline trimming cut 6 bases from V and 4 bases from J; bases unmatched to any gene: 4. The CDR3 totals 14 residues. CDR1 and CDR2 from the germline V gene are SGHRS and YFSETQ. CDR3 residues: CASIGTGGSDTQYF. The CDR3, as DNA: TGCGCCAGCATTGGGACAGGGGGTTCAGATACGCAGTATTTT.

This chain connects TRBV5-1 to TRBJ1-1; D is unresolved. The CDR3 loop spans 13 amino acids. V lost 3 bases, J lost 5 bases, and 11 bases lay in between. Per the germline V gene, CDR1 is SGHRS and CDR2 is YFSETQ. CDR3 sequence: CASSSAAGTEAFF. The DNA of the CDR3 is TGCGCCAGCAGCTCCGCGGCTGGGACTGAAGCTTTCTTT.

The V gene is TRBV9, the J gene TRBJ2-5; D is possibly TRBD1 (6 bases). This CDR3 contains 15 residues. V dropped 3 bases and J dropped 2 bases, with 14 bases sitting between them. CDR1 is SGDLS, CDR2 YYNGEE, per germline. This chain's CDR3 is CASSAIGTSQETQYF. CDR3 coding DNA: TGTGCCAGCAGCGCAATTGGGACAAGTCAAGAGACCCAGTACTTC.

This sequence joins TRBV12-3 or TRBV12-4 and TRBJ2-5; no clear D gene. The V and J ends lost 4 bases and 5 bases respectively, with 8 bases between them. CDR3 length: 12 amino acids. In DNA, the CDR3 is TGTGCCAGCAGTTATCTCGTCGAGACCCAGTACTTC. Encoded protein: CASSYLVETQYF.

Only one count was recorded for this clone. The genes are TRBV9 and TRBJ1-1; 8 bases agree with TRBD1. This CDR3 contains 14 residues. The junction had 4 bases not matched to a gene; V was cut back by 1 base and J by 5 bases. Per germline, CDR1 SGDLS and CDR2 YYNGEE. The CDR3 DNA reads TGTGCCAGCAGCGTACGAACAGGGGGGACTGAAGCTTTCTTT. Translating gives CASSVRTGGTEAFF.

The gene calls are TRBV9 and TRBJ2-1; the match to TRBD2 covers 10 bases. The CDR3 sequence is 15 residues long. CDR1 is SGDLS and CDR2 is YYNGEE in the germline V gene. V trimming: 0 bases; J trimming: 7 bases; junction bases outside the gene matches: 4. The CDR3 is CASSVEASGSNEQFF. CDR3 nucleotide sequence: TGTGCCAGCAGCGTAGAGGCTAGCGGGAGTAATGAGCAGTTCTTC.

This chain uses TRBV18 with TRBJ1-1; D is undetermined. Germline CDR1 KGHSH, CDR2 LQKENI. The CDR3 covers 15 residues. The ends were cut back, 0 bases at V and 0 bases at J, with 8 bases in the middle. As DNA, the CDR3 is TGTGCCAGCTCACCACCGGTTGCTATGAACACTGAAGCTTTCTTT. This translates into CASSPPVAMNTEAFF.

The chain is built from TRBV28 and TRBJ1-1; unclear D gene. Trimming pared 1 base from V and 3 bases from J, leaving 9 bases between. This CDR3 contains 14 residues. CDR1 is MDHEN and CDR2 is SYDVKM in the germline V gene. CDR3 amino acids: CASSLFRRDTEAFF. CDR3 DNA sequence: TGTGCCAGCAGTTTATTTCGGAGGGACACTGAAGCTTTCTTT.

J is TRBJ2-7 and V is TRBV5-1; D is ambiguous. Germline CDR1 is SGHRS and CDR2 is YFSETQ. The CDR3 length is 14 residues. Trimming cost V 0 bases and J 3 bases, with 10 bases left between them. CDR3: CASSLERSFYEQYF. DNA of the CDR3: TGCGCCAGCAGCTTGGAGAGGAGCTTCTACGAGCAGTACTTC.

The genes are TRBV5-1 and TRBJ2-2; D is possibly TRBD2 (7 bases). Per germline, CDR1 SGHRS and CDR2 YFSETQ. V lost 3 bases to trimming and J lost 3 bases, with 9 bases between them. This CDR3 is 14 amino acids long. CDR3 loop: CASSWEGDTGELFF. In DNA, the CDR3 is TGCGCCAGCAGCTGGGAGGGGGACACCGGGGAGCTGTTTTTT. The variable domain in full, with the rest retrieved from reference TRBV5-1 and TRBJ2-2, is KAGVTQTPRYLIKTRGQQVTLSCSPISGHRSVSWYQQTPGQGLQFLFEYFSETQRNKGNFPGRFSGRQFSNSRSEMNVSTLELGDSALYLCASSWEGDTGELFFGEGSRLTVL.

This clone was seen a single time. The chain couples TRBV10-1 to TRBJ1-5; 12 nucleotides agree with TRBD1. The CDR3 is made up of 19 amino acids. The germline gives CDR1 WNHNN, CDR2 SYGVQD (reference sequence). V lost 7 bases and J lost 2; bases outside the gene matches: 15. CDR3: CASILTGTGGLIGNQPQHF. The CDR3 coding sequence is TGCGCCAGCATTTTGACCGGGACAGGGGGCTTAATTGGCAATCAGCCCCAGCATTTT.

J is TRBJ2-4 and V is TRBV6-5; D remains ambiguous. The CDR3 is made up of 15 amino acids. Trimming removed 2 bases from V and 6 bases from J, with 14 bases in between. Germline CDR1 and CDR2: MNHEY and SVGAGI. The CDR3 here is CASSYRGPTGNIQYF. CDR3 DNA: TGTGCCAGCAGTTACCGTGGCCCTACGGGAAACATTCAGTACTTC.

This sequence joins TRBV5-3 and TRBJ1-5, with D possibly matching TRBD1 (5 bases). TRBV5-3 is identified as an open reading frame with a role that is uncertain. The CDR3 is made up of 14 amino acids. The V gene lost 3 bases and the J gene lost 3 bases, with 10 bases spanning the gap. For the CDR3, the DNA is TGTGCCAGAAGCTCCCAGACAGTCAATCAGCCCCAGCATTTT. Its translation: CARSSQTVNQPQHF.

The chain couples TRBV12-3 or TRBV12-4 to TRBJ1-6; 8 bases map to TRBD1. The CDR3 totals 13 residues. The junction had 6 bases not matched to a gene; V was cut back by 7 bases and J by 10 bases. CDR3 sequence reads: CASTRDRPSPLHF. The CDR3 DNA sequence: TGTGCCAGCACCCGGGACAGGCCGTCACCCCTCCACTTT.

The chain uses TRBV2 and TRBJ2-5; 10 positions agree with TRBD2. CDR1 SNHLY and CDR2 FYNNEI come from the germline V gene. The CDR3 consists of 14 residues. With V trimmed by 8 bases and J by 3 bases, 6 bases remained unmatched. The CDR3 bases are TGTGCCAGCCAATTAGCGGGAGGCGAAGAGACCCAGTACTTC. This translates into CASQLAGGEETQYF.

V and J are TRBV5-8 and TRBJ1-6; no clear D gene. Germline loops: CDR1 SGHTS, CDR2 YDEGEE. The CDR3 covers 14 residues. The V end was cut by 0 bases, the J end by 7 bases, with 8 bases between. In DNA form, the CDR3 reads TGTGCCAGCAGCTTGGATCAGTTGAATTCACCCCTCCACTTT. It specifies CASSLDQLNSPLHF.

The V call is TRBV9, the J call TRBJ1-5; TRBD1 aligns across 8 bases. Germline-derived CDR1 and CDR2 are SGDLS and YYNGEE. With 0 bases clipped from V and 8 bases from J, the junction kept 7 bases outside the gene matches. This CDR3 is 15 amino acids long. The DNA of the CDR3 is TGTGCCAGCAGCGTAGGACCAGGGGGCGGAGAGCCCCAGCATTTT. Its translation is CASSVGPGGGEPQHF.

The J gene is TRBJ1-4, the V gene TRBV6-5, with D possibly being TRBD1 (5 bases). Per the germline V gene, CDR1 is MNHEY and CDR2 is SVGAGI. Trimming took off 0 bases at V and 5 bases at J, with 7 bases between the two ends. This CDR3 contains 14 residues. The CDR3 coding sequence is TGTGCCAGCAGTTACTCGACAGAGAATGAAAAACTGTTTTTT. Protein sequence: CASSYSTENEKLFF.

The chain is built from TRBV7-9 and TRBJ1-2; a weak D match, TRBD1 (6 bases). The length of the CDR3 is 13 residues. V lost 0 bases, J lost 8 bases, and 10 bases lay in between. Germline lookup yields CDR1 SEHNR and CDR2 FQNEAQ (reference sequence). CDR3 amino acids: CASSLALTGGYTF. CDR3 DNA sequence: TGTGCCAGCAGCTTAGCTTTGACAGGCGGCTACACCTTC. The entire variable domain, with the rest obtained from reference TRBV7-9 and TRBJ1-2, is as follows: DTGVSQNPRHKITKRGQNVTFRCDPISEHNRLYWYRQTLGQGPEFLTYFQNEAQLEKSRLLSDRFSAERPKGSFSTLEIQRTEQGDSAMYLCASSLALTGGYTFGSGTRLTVV.

This clone was observed once. The chain links TRBV9 to TRBJ2-7; TRBD1 aligns across 8 bases. Germline V gene data show CDR1 as SGDLS and CDR2 as YYNGEE. Unmatched junction bases numbered 7, after V lost 2 bases and J lost 6 bases. The length of the CDR3 is 14 residues. DNA of the CDR3: TGTGCCAGCAGCGTTTACGGACAGGGCCGCGAGCAGTACTTC. Translation gives CASSVYGQGREQYF.

This clone was detected only a few times. The chain joins TRBV9 to TRBJ2-7; tentatively, D is TRBD1 (6 bases). CDR1 and CDR2 from the germline V gene are SGDLS and YYNGEE. CDR3 size: 14 residues. V was shortened by 4 bases and J by 0 bases, with 11 bases between the two germline ends. CDR3 nucleotide sequence: TGTGCCAGCAGCCCCCGGACAGTCTCCTACGAGCAGTACTTC. As protein: CASSPRTVSYEQYF.